Listed here is a single T cell receptor (beta chain). Antigen specificity is unknown. One entry per CDR3 protein, called by TCRdb with MiXCR from the 5' RACE reads. The sample has some 1,600,000 distinct CDR3 sequences; less than 35% are singletons. These data originate in a study of identical twins. Study outcomes and limitations: Abundant beta clonotypes from cord blood bore fewer insertions; memory repertoires lacked this pattern. When twins shared out-of-frame alpha sequences, those sequences had excess low generation probability. Twins' surplus sharing was weaker for beta out-of-frame sequences.

The length of the CDR3 is 13 residues. Trimming left V 0 bases short and J 6 bases short, with 8 bases between. The sequenced sample was cord blood. The origin of this receptor is a newborn girl in good health. The chain uses TRBV12-3 or TRBV12-4 and TRBJ1-1, with a possible D match to TRBD1 (5 bases). CDR3 sequence reads: CASSLALQAEAFF. CDR3 coding DNA: TGTGCCAGCAGTTTAGCCTTACAGGCTGAAGCTTTCTTT.